This T cell receptor (beta chain) was recovered during a study of blood T cell repertoires in COVID-19 (dated by TCRdb to 2018 to 2021). A note on the overall study: Samples from collaborators originated in the United States, Italy and Spain and spanned both the acute and convalescent phases of COVID-19. HLA class I and class II types, where available, came from metadata supplied by the sample provider rather than from assay-based typing. The prospective study material was composed of cDNA or gDNA derived from T cells, B-cell-depleted T cells, or PBMCs. Nearly every sample came with metadata listing a de-identified subject ID, COVID-19 status, age in years and sex. Subjects who had been exposed to COVID-19, were actively infected with it, or had recovered from it provided the deeply sampled blood TCRbeta repertoires that made up the dataset. A freely available public database, intended as a resource for researchers studying the immune response to SARS-CoV-2, is where the repertoires were released. The samples were drawn from two sources: the first 160 participants of the ongoing ImmuneRACE study, and 950 to 1,500 subjects contributed by 6 global collaborators.

Samples from volunteer blood donors who had recovered from COVID-19 were contributed by a second Seattle source. Each collaborating institution followed its own protocols to collect whole blood in K2EDTA tubes. Collaborator samples were shipped for TCRbeta analysis as frozen whole blood, isolated PBMCs, or DNA extracted from either sample type. The immunoSEQ Assay, a bias-controlled multiplex PCR, was used to amplify TCRbeta CDR3 regions from genomic DNA. As for the authors' bioinformatics: The number of nucleated cells in each sample was estimated from the amplification of reference gene primers within the assay. Sequence reads were collapsed and filtered to measure the absolute abundance of every unique TCRbeta CDR3 rearrangement. For each sample, productive Simpson clonality was calculated by taking the square root of Simpson's diversity index across productive rearrangements. Imported from immuneACCESS, the table was reduced by TCRdb to in-frame sequences with V and J called. These copies leave out some clones; in studies compared against another copy, an unresolved V gene accounts for under half, and the cause of the remainder is not known. The DNA gave D and trimming, while V, J and clone size come from that table. Recorded for this sample are roughly 240,000 clones; 75% to 90% of them occurred a single time. The ten top clones hold 2.5% to 3.5% of the sample.

What the research found in general, with its limitations: How much clinical and demographic metadata was included differed by source and by participant, and the metadata was provided uncurated.

As for this clone: It has no known antigen specificity. Nothing much larger sits one base from this clone, and base qualities are not available.

Sequencing was done on a sample of peripheral blood. This sequence was found in a woman aged 25 to 39 who had recovered from COVID-19.

CDR3 loop: CASSDFPGGGSGNTIYF. The DNA sequence follows: TGTGCCAGCAGCGATTTCCCCGGGGGGGGCTCTGGAAACACCATATATTTT. Recombination joined TRBV2 with TRBJ1-3, and TRBD1 may be the D gene, going by 5 matching bases. CDR1 is given as SNHLY and CDR2 as FYNNEI, both from the germline V gene. The CDR3 sequence holds 17 residues, the cysteine and phenylalanine included. The only DNA kept is the CDR3, 51 bases in frame from the first base. V and J lose 6 bases and 0 bases, and a span of 18 bases separates them.